This paragraph reports one T cell receptor beta chain. Its antigen is still unknown. Trimming took 3 bases from V and 0 from J, leaving 15 bases between them. In germline, CDR1 is LNHDA, CDR2 SQIVND (reference sequence). This CDR3 is built from 17 residues. TCRdb's copy holds only in-frame clones and misses some; the assay was immunoSEQ multiplex PCR. Altogether 7,000 or so clones are present, about 71% being singletons, with the ten largest covering under 8.5%. The entry originates in a study of coeliac disease. Study summary: High-resolution HLA typing was lacking; TRBV7-2 bias was queried instead. Findings and limits, study-wide: Known gliadin-specific TRB sequences: 9 of 18 coeliac samples, only 1 of 6 controls. The authors judged this method unsuitable for unbiased gliadin-specific T cell detection.

This chain uses TRBV19 with TRBJ1-3, with D unclear. Sample: lamina propria lymphocytes from the gut. The source of this sequence is a middle-aged man with active celiac disease. CDR3 in DNA: TGTGCCAGTAGTATCAGTACAGCATCTCTCTCTGGAAACACCATATATTTT. Its protein product is CASSISTASLSGNTIYF. The full variable domain, completed using reference TRBV19 and TRBJ1-3, is DGGITQSPKYLFRKEGQNVTLSCEQNLNHDAMYWYRQDPGQGLRLIYYSQIVNDFQKGDIAEGYSVSREKKESFPLTVTSAQKNPTAFYLCASSISTASLSGNTIYFGEGSWLTVV.